Sequencing of this T cell receptor (beta chain) was carried out in a study of T cell changes during pregnancy in multiple sclerosis. Clones were sequenced by immunoSEQ multiplex PCR, and TCRdb holds only the in-frame ones, with some missing. The data show some 74,000 clones, with around 92% seen just once and about 2.3% held by the top ten. Germline V gives CDR1 MNHEY, CDR2 SMNVEV (reference sequence). Deletions cut 5 bases from V and 4 bases from J, with 7 bases between. This CDR3 is 12 amino acids long. This TCR was sampled from a female donor with multiple sclerosis, enrolled in a pregnancy study. Here the sequenced sample was peripheral blood, taken before pregnancy. The chain employs TRBV27 and TRBJ2-3; D is uncertain. The CDR3 DNA follows: TGTGCCAGCAGTCCCTCCGCAGATACGCAGTATTTT. As protein: CASSPSADTQYF.